This entry is about one T cell receptor beta chain. This clonotype has just a few counts. Its antigen is unknown. There are no base qualities to consult, and no much larger clone falls within one base. This sample was taken from a study of T cell repertoires in cytomegalovirus infection (dated by TCRdb to between 2018 and 2021). Background for the entire study: The peptide stimulations were aimed at well-studied HLA-B-restricted epitopes as well as recently identified HLA-C-restricted CMV epitopes, whose presentation resists viral immunomodulation. The HLA type of each donor mattered for the analysis, because public TCR beta signatures pointed to carriage of CMV infection along with the matching HLA type.

Sequencing took place on an Illumina HiSeq 1500. TCRdb trimmed the raw reads at Q25, called clones with MiXCR and kept productive beta chains. Every CDR3 protein is listed once, alongside the most common genes and DNA of its rows. In this sample the table shows fewer than 950,000 distinct CDR3 sequences, around a third of which occur a single time. Under 15% of the sample is taken by the ten largest. The full study reports these points: In both this cohort and an independent cohort of more than 350 donors, the cumulative frequency of public TCR beta family members distinguished carriers of CMV infection plus the relevant HLA type. The ex vivo response was dominated by HLA-C-restricted CMV-specific TCR beta clonotypes, which also provided the single most frequent clonotype in two of eight donors.

V and J lose 0 bases and 4 bases, and a span of 13 bases separates them. Per the germline V gene, MGHRA is the CDR1 and YSYEKL is the CDR2. The CDR3 covers 16 residues, taking in both the cysteine and the phenylalanine. Kept here is only the CDR3 DNA, which spans 48 bases and is read in frame from base 1. The treatment or condition label on this specimen signifies: in vitro stimulation with specific CMV peptide epitopes to enrich CMV-specific T cells. This chain joins TRBV4-1 to TRBJ2-1; TRBD1 is perhaps the D gene, given 6 matching bases. Sequencing was performed on cultured CD8+ T cells from PBMCs, taken from culture after CMV antigen stimulation. The clonotype originates from a human donor in good health (CMV status not recorded). Some clones in this sample may be carry-over from other donors' samples. CDR3 loop: CASSQDLRQGYNEQFF. The sequence in DNA is TGCGCCAGCAGCCAAGACTTGAGGCAGGGGTACAATGAGCAGTTCTTC.